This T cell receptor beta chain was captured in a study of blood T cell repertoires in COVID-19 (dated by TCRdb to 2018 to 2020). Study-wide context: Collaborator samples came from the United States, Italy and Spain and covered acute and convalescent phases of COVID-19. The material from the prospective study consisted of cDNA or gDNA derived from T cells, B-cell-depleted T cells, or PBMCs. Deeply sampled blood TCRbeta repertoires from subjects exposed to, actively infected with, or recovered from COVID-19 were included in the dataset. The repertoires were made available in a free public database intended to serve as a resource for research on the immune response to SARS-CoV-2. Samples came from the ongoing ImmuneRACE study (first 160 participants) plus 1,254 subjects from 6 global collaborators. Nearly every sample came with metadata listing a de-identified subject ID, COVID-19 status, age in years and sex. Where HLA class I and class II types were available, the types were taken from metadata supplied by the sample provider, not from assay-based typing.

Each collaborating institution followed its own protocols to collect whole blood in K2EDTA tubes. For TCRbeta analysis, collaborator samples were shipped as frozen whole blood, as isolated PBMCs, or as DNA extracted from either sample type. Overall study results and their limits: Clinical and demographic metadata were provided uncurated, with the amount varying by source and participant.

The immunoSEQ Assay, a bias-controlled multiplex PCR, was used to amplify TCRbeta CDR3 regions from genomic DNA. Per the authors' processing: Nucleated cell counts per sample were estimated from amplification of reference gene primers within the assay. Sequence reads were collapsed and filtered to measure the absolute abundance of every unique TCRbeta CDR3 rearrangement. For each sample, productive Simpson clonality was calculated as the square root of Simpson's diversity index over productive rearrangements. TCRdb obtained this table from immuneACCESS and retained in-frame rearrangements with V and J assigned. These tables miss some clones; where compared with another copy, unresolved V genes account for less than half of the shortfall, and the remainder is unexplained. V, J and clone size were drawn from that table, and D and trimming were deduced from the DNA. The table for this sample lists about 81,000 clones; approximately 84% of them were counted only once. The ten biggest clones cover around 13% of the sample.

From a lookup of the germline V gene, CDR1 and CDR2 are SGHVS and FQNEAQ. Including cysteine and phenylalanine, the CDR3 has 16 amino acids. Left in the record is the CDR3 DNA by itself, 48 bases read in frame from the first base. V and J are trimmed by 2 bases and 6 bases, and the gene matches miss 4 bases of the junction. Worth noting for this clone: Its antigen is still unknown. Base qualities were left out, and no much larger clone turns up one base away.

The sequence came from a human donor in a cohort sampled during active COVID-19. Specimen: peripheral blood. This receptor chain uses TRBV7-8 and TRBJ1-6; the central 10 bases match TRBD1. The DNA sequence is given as TGTGCCAGCAGCTTACGGGACAGGGGATCTAATTCACCCCTCCACTTT. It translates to CASSLRDRGSNSPLHF.